This T cell receptor beta chain was observed in a study of identical twins (dated by TCRdb to between 2015 and 2016). About the investigation overall: To test whether fetal clonotypes persist, this study deep-sequenced TCR alpha and beta repertoires from monozygotic twins, from unrelated adults of various ages, and from cord blood. To rule out contamination, the twin experiments were replicated at different times with different library preparation protocols. Overall study results and their limits: In beta out-of-frame sequences, excess twin sharing was weaker, because having fewer shared sequences lowered the signal-to-noise ratio. Fewer insertions were carried by abundant cord blood beta clonotypes, a similar but weaker trend appeared in young adult naive repertoires, and no such trend appeared in memory repertoires. Because the same donors could not be followed over many years, conclusions were based on cross-sectional statistical analysis. Zero-insertion analyses could be partly confounded by invariant T cells such as MAIT and iNKT, though diverse VJ usage argued against such confounding for most clonotypes. In monozygotic twins, out-of-frame TCR alpha sharing was systematically underestimated by recombination models, although the models agreed with sharing between unrelated individuals. Out-of-frame TCR alpha sequences shared between twins showed an excess of low generation-probability sequences compared with coincidental sharing between unrelated individuals.

Every donor was a healthy Caucasian. The twin cohort consisted of three pairs of female monozygotic twins, all aged 18 to 29 years. Miltenyi CD45RO+ enrichment and human naive T-cell isolation kits were used to isolate memory (CD45RO+) and naive T cells from PBMC. V and J are truncated by 3 bases and 7 bases respectively, leaving an intervening sequence of 15 bases. Taken from cysteine to phenylalanine, the CDR3 has 13 residues. This entry keeps only the CDR3 DNA: 39 bases, framed from base 1. For CDR1 and CDR2, the germline V gene (reference sequence) lists GTSNPN and SVGIG. The library was obtained by 5' RACE. Sequencing relied on an Illumina HiSeq 2000. Template switching introduced a universal primer binding site; the final cDNA contained a unique molecular identifier, enabling accurate counting of TCR cDNA molecules. Specific primers in the conserved constant-segment region were used to synthesize first-strand cDNA for TCR alpha and beta chains. To control for contamination, every cDNA library was double barcoded, receiving both a SMART-Mk sample barcode and Illumina barcodes. TruSeq adapter sequences, together with Illumina sample barcodes, were added in two successive PCR steps. Sequencing of the TCR alpha and beta cDNA libraries was done on the Illumina HiSeq platform using custom primers. The published analysis was carried out like this. MiGEC processed the raw reads to extract unique molecular identifiers, while MiXCR was used to determine the CDR3 positions. Recombination models were inferred per individual with the repgenHMM and IGoR tools using an EM algorithm. Shared clonotypes were analyzed with the tcR package in R, and sharing was normalized by the product of cloneset sizes. To study raw recombination without the effects of thymic and clonal selection, out-of-frame nonproductive sequences were analyzed. TCRdb ran its own pipeline on the public reads, namely fastp trimming at Q25 and MiXCR clone calling, and kept in-frame beta chains. Each entry merges the rows of one CDR3 protein and shows their most common DNA and genes. The V and J calls come from TCRdb's annotation, not from the publication. For this sample there are hundreds of thousands of distinct CDR3 sequences; around 8.1% appear just once. Of the sample, around 2.1% is held by the ten largest clones.

Regarding this clonotype: What this receptor recognizes is not known. No much larger clonotype is one base removed from it; base qualities were not supplied.

The same sample was also studied in work on yellow fever vaccine responses in identical twins. That second publication adds: According to the authors, in identical twins the way T cells responded to vaccination appeared partly convergent and partly personalized. In identical twins, the study followed T cell clones that responded to the vaccine with precision.

The sequence links TRBV30 to TRBJ1-2; the D segment cannot be called with confidence. The sample consisted of memory (CD45RO+) T cells sorted from blood. This specimen's cell subset or site label, interpreted: CD45RO+ enriched T cells. This receptor was identified in a young woman in good health. The nucleotide sequence reads as follows: TGTGCCTGGAGGGCCTACGGACTGGGTGGCTACACCTTC. This encodes CAWRAYGLGGYTF. Outside the CDR3, residues come from the reference TRBV30 and TRBJ1-2 proteins, so the full variable domain is: SQTIHQWPATLVQPVGSPLSLECTVEGTSNPNLYWYRQAAGRGLQLLFYSVGIGQISSEVPQNLSASRPQDRQFILSSKKLLLSDSGFYLCAWRAYGLGGYTFGSGTRLTVV.